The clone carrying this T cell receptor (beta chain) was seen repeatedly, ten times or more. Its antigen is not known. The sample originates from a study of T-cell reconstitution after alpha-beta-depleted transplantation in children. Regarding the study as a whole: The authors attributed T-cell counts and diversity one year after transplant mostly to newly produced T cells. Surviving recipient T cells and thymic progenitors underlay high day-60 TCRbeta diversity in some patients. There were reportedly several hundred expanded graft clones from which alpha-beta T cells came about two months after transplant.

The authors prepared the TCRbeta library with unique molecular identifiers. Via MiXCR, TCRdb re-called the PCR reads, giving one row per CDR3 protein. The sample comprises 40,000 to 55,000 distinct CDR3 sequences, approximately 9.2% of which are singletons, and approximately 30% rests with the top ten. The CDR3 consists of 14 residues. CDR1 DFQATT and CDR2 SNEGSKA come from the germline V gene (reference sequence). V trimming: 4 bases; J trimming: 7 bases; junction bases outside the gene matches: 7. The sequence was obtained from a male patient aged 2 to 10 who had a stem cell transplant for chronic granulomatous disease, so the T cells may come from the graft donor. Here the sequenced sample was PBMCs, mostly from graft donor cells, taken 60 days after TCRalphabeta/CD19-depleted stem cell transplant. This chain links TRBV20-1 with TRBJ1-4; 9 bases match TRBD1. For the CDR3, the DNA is TGCAGTGCTACTCGGACAGGGGCGATTGAAAAACTGTTTTTT. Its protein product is CSATRTGAIEKLFF.